The TCR beta chain under discussion was sequenced for a study of patients and donors after allogeneic stem cell transplantation. One entry per CDR3 protein, called by TCRdb with MiXCR from the RT-PCR reads. The data contain under 30,000 distinct CDR3 sequences, 7.5% to 9% of them seen just once; the ten biggest clones take up 48%. The sample holds many counts of this clonotype. Germline V lookup: CDR1 SGHRS, CDR2 YFSETQ. After removal of 4 bases from V and 7 bases from J, the junction contained 6 bases not matched to a gene. The CDR3 runs 15 residues. The chain recombines TRBV5-1 with TRBJ2-1; 12 nucleotides line up with TRBD2. What was sequenced was blood, either unsorted or a sorted T cell fraction (not recorded which). This TCR was recovered from a human donor who was either an allogeneic HSCT recipient or a stem cell or donor lymphocyte infusion donor (not recorded which). It is not recorded whose cells these are; they may come from a transplant donor. CDR3 amino acids: CASSKTGTSGNEQFF. The CDR3 DNA reads as TGCGCCAGCAGCAAGACCGGGACTAGCGGGAATGAGCAGTTCTTC.